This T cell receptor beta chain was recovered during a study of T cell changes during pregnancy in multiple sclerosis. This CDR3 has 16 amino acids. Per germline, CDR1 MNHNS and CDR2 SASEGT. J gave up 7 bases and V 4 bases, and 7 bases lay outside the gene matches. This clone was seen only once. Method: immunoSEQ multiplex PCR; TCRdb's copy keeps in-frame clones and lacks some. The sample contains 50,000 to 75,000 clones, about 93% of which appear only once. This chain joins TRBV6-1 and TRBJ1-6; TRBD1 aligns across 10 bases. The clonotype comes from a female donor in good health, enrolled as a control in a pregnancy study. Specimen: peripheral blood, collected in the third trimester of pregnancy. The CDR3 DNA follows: TGTGCCAGCAGTGGCGGGACAGGGGCCGCCAATTCACCCCTCCACTTT. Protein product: CASSGGTGAANSPLHF.